This TCR beta chain stems from a study of regulatory T cells in long-lasting Graves disease. The study, taken as a whole, reports: Persistent patients shared under 3,000 public clonotypes among themselves. Newly diagnosed patients shared fewer, at nearly 1,000.

The authors built TCR beta libraries using iRepertoire HTBI primers and Arm-PCR of CDR3 regions. TCRdb itself ran the multiplex PCR reads through MiXCR, one entry per CDR3 protein. The sample consists of 390,000 or so distinct CDR3 sequences, 12% of them appearing once. This clonotype was counted between two and nine times. The antigen is not known. CDR3 size: 19 residues. Germline values: CDR1 SGHTS, CDR2 YDEGEE. The V gene end was trimmed by 2 bases and the J gene end by 0 bases; junction bases not matched to a gene: 13. Time point in this sample: newly diagnosed GD, antithyroid drugs for less than 3 months. PBMC-extracted RNA yielded the TCR library. As a group, patients came from one endocrinology department in Xi'an, China. These same records also appear under a second study, on T cells in Graves' hyperthyroidism and ophthalmopathy. That source reports: HTBI primers were employed in a first-round RT-PCR of the TCR CDR3.

This chain uses TRBV5-8 with TRBJ2-1, with TRBD2 matching over 8 bases. This TCR came from a woman aged 18 to 35 with Graves disease. Material: peripheral blood mononuclear cells (PBMCs), obtained at new diagnosis, from a patient treated with antithyroid drugs. CDR3 loop: CASSLILAVIRSSYNEQFF. The CDR3 DNA reads TGTGCCAGCAGCTTAATACTAGCGGTGATACGAAGCTCCTACAATGAGCAGTTCTTC.